Listed below are T cell receptor beta chains from one sample, sequenced in a study of blood T cell repertoires in COVID-19. TCRdb keeps only in-frame clones here, not all; method: immunoSEQ multiplex PCR. The table shows around 200,000 clones, with 85% to 90% occurring only once. The sample comprised peripheral blood. All receptors come from a woman younger than 30 who had recovered from COVID-19. Both conserved end residues are part of each CDR3.

cdr3_aa: CASSSGTDNSPLHF; v_call: TRBV19
cdr3_aa: CASSVGPVEGDTQYF; v_call: TRBV9
cdr3_aa: CSVGLRTLQETQYF; v_call: TRBV29-1
cdr3_aa: CASSYWRQPYEQYF; v_call: TRBV5-6
cdr3_aa: CASSLGQTKETQYF; v_call: TRBV5-4
cdr3_aa: CASSLGDSLRDTQYF; v_call: TRBV5-6
cdr3_aa: CASSLEWTDVYEQYF; v_call: TRBV5-5
cdr3_aa: CASSAGQPYGYTF; v_call: TRBV5-6
cdr3_aa: CASRVEGANYGYTF; v_call: TRBV6-5
cdr3_aa: CASSPFTSGQETQYF; v_call: TRBV18